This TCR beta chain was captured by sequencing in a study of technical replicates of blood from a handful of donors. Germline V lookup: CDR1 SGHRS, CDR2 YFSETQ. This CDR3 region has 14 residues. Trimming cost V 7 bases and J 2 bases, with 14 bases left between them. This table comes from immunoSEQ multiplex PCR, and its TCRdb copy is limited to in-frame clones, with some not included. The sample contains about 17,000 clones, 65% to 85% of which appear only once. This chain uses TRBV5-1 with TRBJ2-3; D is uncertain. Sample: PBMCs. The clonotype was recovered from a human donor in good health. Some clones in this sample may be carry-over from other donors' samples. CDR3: CASGLLLSTDTQYF. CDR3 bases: TGCGCCAGCGGCCTCTTGTTATCCACAGATACGCAGTATTTT.